Each of the 21 T cell receptor beta chains below was sequenced from the same sample in a study of shared clonotypes between healthy human individuals. The table came from immunoSEQ multiplex PCR; TCRdb's copy has only in-frame clones and leaves some out. The table lists approximately 2.4 million clones, approximately 94% of them singletons. Sequenced input: naive CD4+ T cells sorted from blood. Described subset: CD45RA+ positively selected. The source of these receptors is a man younger than 35 in good health.

The chain is built from TRBV19 and TRBJ2-7; D gene ambiguous. CDR3 size: 12 residues. V lost 5 bases and J lost 6, with 11 bases in between. The germline gives CDR1 LNHDA, CDR2 SQIVND (reference sequence). The CDR3 spells CASSPRWGEQYF. The CDR3 coding sequence is TGTGCCAGTAGTCCCCGGTGGGGCGAGCAGTACTTC.

The chain couples TRBV30 to TRBJ1-6, with 7 bases matching TRBD1. CDR3 length: 13 amino acids. Germline CDR1 GTSNPN, CDR2 SVGIG (reference sequence). V shed 5 bases, J shed 10 bases, and the junction held 8 bases outside the gene matches. In DNA, the CDR3 is TGTGCCTGGGATGACCAGGGGGGGTCACCCCTCCACTTT. Protein: CAWDDQGGSPLHF. The full variable domain, completed using reference TRBV30 and TRBJ1-6, is SQTIHQWPATLVQPVGSPLSLECTVEGTSNPNLYWYRQAAGRGLQLLFYSVGIGQISSEVPQNLSASRPQDRQFILSSKKLLLSDSGFYLCAWDDQGGSPLHFGNGTRLTVT.

The chain recombines TRBV28 with TRBJ2-7; D gene unclear. Trimming cost V 11 bases and J 2 bases, with 19 bases left between them. The CDR3 loop spans 14 amino acids. Per the germline V gene, CDR1 is MDHEN and CDR2 is SYDVKM. The CDR3 spells CAGQSRLRTYEQYF. CDR3 nucleotides: TGTGCCGGGCAGAGCAGGCTCCGCACCTACGAGCAGTACTTC.

V is TRBV18 and J is TRBJ1-3; 7 bases are a match to TRBD1. The V gene's germline CDR1 is KGHSH and CDR2 LQKENI. V lost 3 bases to trimming and J lost 3 bases; unmatched junction nucleotides: 14. CDR3 length: 18 residues. CDR3 region: CASSPLSGQAGIGNTIYF. CDR3 DNA: TGTGCCAGCTCACCGCTGTCCGGACAGGCTGGTATTGGAAACACCATATATTTT.

The rearrangement uses TRBV28 and TRBJ1-2, with D perhaps TRBD1 (5 bases). CDR1 MDHEN and CDR2 SYDVKM come from the germline V gene. This CDR3 is 15 amino acids long. The V end lost 2 bases, the J end lost 2 bases, and 12 bases lay between the germline ends. This CDR3 reads CASSLHDSGNYGYTF. The CDR3 region has the DNA TGTGCCAGCAGTTTACATGACAGCGGAAACTATGGCTACACCTTC.

The V gene is TRBV5-8, the J gene TRBJ1-1, with D maybe TRBD1 (5 bases). CDR1 is SGHTS, CDR2 YDEGEE, per germline. The CDR3 totals 15 residues. V was cut by 2 bases and J by 4 bases, with 15 bases left in between. CDR3 coding DNA: TGTGCCAGCAGCTTAGGGACTTTCCAGGGCACTGAAGCTTTCTTT. Protein sequence: CASSLGTFQGTEAFF.

This clone showed up just once. V gene TRBV5-1 combines with J gene TRBJ2-7; a weak D match, TRBD2 (6 bases). The V gene's germline CDR1 is SGHRS and CDR2 YFSETQ. Trimming removed 5 bases at V and 7 bases at J, with 16 bases between. There are 13 residues in the CDR3. The CDR3 reads CASSHPGAGEQYF. CDR3 bases: TGCGCCAGCAGTCACCCCGGGGCGGGGGAGCAGTACTTC.

The chain uses TRBV11-2 and TRBJ1-6, with D unresolved. Deletions cut 5 bases from V and 14 bases from J, with 10 bases between. The CDR3 has 11 residues. The germline V gene has CDR1 SGHAT and CDR2 FQNNGV. In DNA form, the CDR3 reads TGTGCCAGCAGCCGCGAATTCACCCTCCACTTT. The encoded protein is CASSREFTLHF.

The chain has TRBV7-6 and TRBJ2-3; D tentatively reads TRBD1 or TRBD2 (5 bases each). Trimming took off 2 bases at V and 4 bases at J, with 16 bases between the two ends. Germline V gene data show CDR1 as SGHVS and CDR2 as FNYEAQ. The CDR3 covers 16 residues. CDR3 in amino acids: CASSLWSSRGADTQYF. CDR3 nucleotide sequence: TGTGCCAGCAGCTTATGGAGCTCTCGGGGCGCAGATACGCAGTATTTT.

V and J are TRBV5-1 and TRBJ2-3, with D perhaps TRBD2 (6 bases). This CDR3 spans 14 amino acids. V lost 3 bases and J lost 5, with 13 bases in between. The germline V gene encodes CDR1 SGHRS and CDR2 YFSETQ. CDR3 protein: CASSSGQAGDTQYF. The CDR3 DNA follows: TGCGCCAGCAGCTCTGGACAAGCGGGAGATACGCAGTATTTT.

The chain employs TRBV11-2 and TRBJ2-5; D gene uncertain. CDR1 and CDR2 from the germline V gene are SGHAT and FQNNGV. This CDR3 spans 14 amino acids. V lost 1 base and J lost 5, with 11 bases in between. The CDR3 region is CASSLVGVAETQYF. In DNA, the CDR3 is TGTGCCAGCAGCTTAGTGGGCGTAGCTGAGACCCAGTACTTC. Together with reference TRBV11-2 and TRBJ2-5, the CDR3 gives the full variable domain: EAGVAQSPRYKIIEKRQSVAFWCNPISGHATLYWYQQILGQGPKLLIQFQNNGVVDDSQLPKDRFSAERLKGVDSTLKIQPAKLEDSAVYLCASSLVGVAETQYFGPGTRLLVL.

The genes are TRBV5-4 and TRBJ1-2; 7 bases match TRBD1. The germline CDR1 and CDR2 sequences are SGHNT and YYREEE (reference sequence). This CDR3 spans 14 amino acids. Trimming cost V 0 bases and J 4 bases; bases outside gene matches: 3. CDR3 protein: CASSLDRGPYGYTF. As DNA, the CDR3 is TGTGCCAGCAGCTTGGACAGGGGACCCTATGGCTACACCTTC.

The chain uses TRBV10-3 and TRBJ1-5, with a possible D match to TRBD1 (5 bases). In germline, CDR1 is ENHRY, CDR2 SYGVKD. Deletions cut 3 bases from V and 1 base from J, with 10 bases between. This CDR3 comprises 15 residues. The CDR3 DNA reads as TGTGCCATCAGTGACGGGGGACTGAGCAATCAGCCCCAGCATTTT. It translates to CAISDGGLSNQPQHF.

This clone was found once. The chain couples TRBV18 to TRBJ2-1; TRBD1 agrees at 7 bases. V was pared by 4 bases and J by 13 bases, with 7 bases of the junction left unmatched. CDR1 and CDR2 from the germline V gene are KGHSH and LQKENI. The CDR3 has 12 amino acids. CDR3 sequence: CASSRQGWEQFF. The CDR3 DNA reads TGTGCCAGCTCACGACAGGGCTGGGAACAGTTCTTC. The full variable domain, in which reference TRBV18 and TRBJ2-1 provide the parts outside the CDR3, is NAGVMQNPRHLVRRRGQEARLRCSPMKGHSHVYWYRQLPEEGLKFMVYLQKENIIDESGMPKERFSAEFPKEGPSILRIQQVVRGDSAAYFCASSRQGWEQFFGPGTRLTVL.

This chain uses TRBV19 with TRBJ1-4; D gene unclear. From germline, CDR1 is LNHDA and CDR2 SQIVND (reference sequence). Trimming cost V 5 bases and J 8 bases, with 9 bases left between them. The CDR3 has 12 amino acids. CDR3 region: CASSPRAEKLFF. For the CDR3, the DNA is TGTGCCAGTAGTCCCCGGGCCGAAAAACTGTTTTTT.

The V call is TRBV30, the J call TRBJ2-5; tentative D call: TRBD1 (5 bases). V was clipped by 4 bases and J by 6 bases, with 15 bases between them. The germline gives CDR1 GTSNPN, CDR2 SVGIG (reference sequence). This CDR3 has 13 amino acids. The CDR3 reads CAWTWGTVKTQYF. The CDR3 DNA is TGTGCCTGGACTTGGGGCACGGTAAAGACCCAGTACTTC. The full variable domain, completed using reference TRBV30 and TRBJ2-5, is SQTIHQWPATLVQPVGSPLSLECTVEGTSNPNLYWYRQAAGRGLQLLFYSVGIGQISSEVPQNLSASRPQDRQFILSSKKLLLSDSGFYLCAWTWGTVKTQYFGPGTRLLVL.

The CDR3 here is CASSYSFATGTYEQYF. DNA of the CDR3: TGTGCCAGCAGTTACTCGTTCGCCACAGGTACCTACGAGCAGTACTTC. The rearrangement uses TRBV6-5 and TRBJ2-7; tentative D call: TRBD1 (5 bases). V gave up 0 bases and J gave up 2 bases, with 14 bases separating them. The CDR3 is 16 amino acids. The germline V gene encodes CDR1 MNHEY and CDR2 SVGAGI.

The rearrangement joins TRBV5-8 to TRBJ2-6; 8 positions agree with TRBD2. The CDR3 sequence is 17 residues long. The junction had 4 bases not matched to a gene; V was cut back by 2 bases and J by 0 bases. Germline assignment: CDR1 SGHTS and CDR2 YDEGEE. CDR3 DNA sequence: TGTGCCAGCAGCTTAGCGGGAGAGGACTCTGGGGCCAACGTCCTGACTTTC. Encoded protein: CASSLAGEDSGANVLTF.

V is TRBV19 and J is TRBJ2-4; D could derive from TRBD1 or TRBD2 (5 bases each). CDR3 length: 15 residues. The germline V gene encodes CDR1 LNHDA and CDR2 SQIVND (reference sequence). V lost 7 bases, J lost 0 bases, and 13 bases lay in between. This chain's CDR3 is CASKVGDLAKNIQYF. CDR3 bases: TGTGCCAGTAAGGTGGGGGACCTAGCCAAAAACATTCAGTACTTC.

The genes are TRBV6-6 and TRBJ2-7, with 11 bases matching TRBD2. Germline lookup yields CDR1 MNHNY and CDR2 SVGAGI (reference sequence). The junction had 10 bases not matched to a gene; V was cut back by 6 bases and J by 3 bases. This CDR3 has 16 amino acids. In DNA form, the CDR3 reads TGTGCCAGCAGCCTCAATGGACTAGCGGGCCGCTACGAGCAGTACTTC. It encodes CASSLNGLAGRYEQYF.

This chain connects TRBV29-1 to TRBJ1-2; 11 bases line up with TRBD1. V was clipped by 3 bases and J by 6 bases; unmatched bases: 6. Germline V gene lookup returns CDR1 SQVTM and CDR2 ANQGSEA. CDR3 length: 14 residues. CDR3 region: CSVDRTGGGNGYTF. DNA for the CDR3: TGCAGCGTTGACCGGACAGGGGGCGGGAATGGCTACACCTTC.